Described below is a single T cell receptor (beta chain) sequence and its context. Its antigen is not known. The CDR3 loop spans 13 amino acids. Trimming removed 5 bases at V and 5 bases at J, with 12 bases between. CDR1 is SNHLY, CDR2 FYNNEI, per germline. The sample comes from a study of shared clonotypes between healthy human individuals. Study-wide context: For every donor, three CD4 naive, three CD4 memory, two CD8 naive and one CD8 memory plates were used.

All donors were healthy HIV-negative adults lacking recent acute infections or vaccinations. Measured with immunoSEQ multiplex PCR; TCRdb has only the in-frame clones, and not every one. Among some 2,500,000 clones listed, under 95% were seen once. Study results and caveats: Clonotype sharing across donors was expected to vary with sequencing depth. It was the non-shared clonotypes that had lower generation probabilities than clonotypes shared by all four donors.

Sequenced sample: naive CD4+ T cells from PBMCs. Stated subset: CD45RA+ positively selected. This chain uses TRBV2 with TRBJ1-2, with D hard to call. This receptor was obtained from a man younger than 35 in good health. Some clones in this sample may be carry-over from other donors' samples. The CDR3: CASSRTILYGYTF. The CDR3 nucleotides are TGTGCCAGCAGTCGGACCATATTATATGGCTACACCTTC. Full variable domain (missing parts from reference TRBV2 and TRBJ1-2): EPEVTQTPSHQVTQMGQEVILRCVPISNHLYFYWYRQILGQKVEFLVSFYNNEISEKSEIFDDQFSVERPDGSNFTLKIRSTKLEDSAMYFCASSRTILYGYTFGSGTRLTVV.